This T cell receptor (beta chain) was sequenced during a study of blood T cell repertoires in COVID-19. Trimming stripped 4 bases from V and 1 base from J, with 20 bases between. CDR1 and CDR2 (germline): MGHRA, YSYEKL. The CDR3 is 17 residues long. The table came from immunoSEQ multiplex PCR; TCRdb's copy has only in-frame clones and leaves some out. Of about 140,000 clones in the sample, roughly 82% were seen once. The clonotype comes from a man older than 75 with acute or convalescent COVID-19. The chain combines TRBV4-1 with TRBJ2-7; D unresolved. The specimen sequenced was peripheral blood. As DNA, the CDR3 is TGCGCCAGCAGCCCCAATAGCCTCGGAATGGAATCCTACGAGCAGTACTTC. Translation gives CASSPNSLGMESYEQYF.